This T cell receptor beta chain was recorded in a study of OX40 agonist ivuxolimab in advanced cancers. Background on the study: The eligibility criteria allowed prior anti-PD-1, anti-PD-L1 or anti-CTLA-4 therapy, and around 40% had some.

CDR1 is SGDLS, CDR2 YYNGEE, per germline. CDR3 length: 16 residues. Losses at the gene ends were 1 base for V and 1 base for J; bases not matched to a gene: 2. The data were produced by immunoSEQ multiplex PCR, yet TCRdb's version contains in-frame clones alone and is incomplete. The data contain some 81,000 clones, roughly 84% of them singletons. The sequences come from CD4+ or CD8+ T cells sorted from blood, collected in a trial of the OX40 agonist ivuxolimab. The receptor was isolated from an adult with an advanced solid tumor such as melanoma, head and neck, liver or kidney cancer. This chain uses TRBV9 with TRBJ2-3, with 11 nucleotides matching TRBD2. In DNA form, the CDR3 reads TGTGCCAGCAGCGTATTACTAGCGGGGGGCACAGATACGCAGTATTTT. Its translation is CASSVLLAGGTDTQYF.